This paragraph covers one TCR beta chain sequence. This sample stems from a study of cytomegalovirus exposure and HLA in healthy donors. The PCR used 60 Vbeta and 13 Jbeta primers. Here immunoSEQ multiplex PCR was the method, and the copy in TCRdb shows in-frame clones only, minus some. The data show over 120,000 clones, around 80% seen once. Sequencing was performed on PBMCs. This receptor was taken from a woman aged 30 to 39 in good health and CMV-seronegative.

For the CDR3, the DNA is TGTGCCAGCAGCGCGACAGGGGGATGGGACACTGAAGCTTTCTTT. Amino acids: CASSATGGWDTEAFF. The rearrangement links TRBV11-2 to TRBJ1-1; 9 bases line up with TRBD1. The length of the CDR3 is 15 residues. Trimming took 5 bases from V and 3 from J; bases not matched to a gene: 7. Per the germline V gene, CDR1 is SGHAT and CDR2 is FQNNGV.